The 29 T cell receptor beta chains below all came from one sample that was sequenced in a study of Ad26.COV2.S vaccination and SARS-CoV-2 variants. Produced via immunoSEQ multiplex PCR; TCRdb's table is partial and in-frame only. The sample lists fewer than 500,000 clones, approximately 92% occurring once. Stated treatment: around 19 received Ad26.COV2.S at low or high dose, single or two shots; about 5 received placebo; per-sample allocation not given. Vaccine and placebo recipients were sampled on day 63 after the first injection. Sample: peripheral blood, taken in a trial of Ad26.COV2.S vaccine versus placebo. Source of these receptors: a person aged 18-65 years who received the Ad26.COV2.S COVID-19 vaccine or a placebo.

The gene calls are TRBV5-1 and TRBJ1-1; the D is unclear. CDR1 SGHRS and CDR2 YFSETQ come from the germline V gene. The germline V and J ends were trimmed by 4 bases and 5 bases, with 15 bases remaining between them. The CDR3 consists of 14 residues. CDR3 in DNA: TGCGCCAGCAGCGTTGGCAGCGTAAGGACTGAAGCTTTCTTT. Protein sequence: CASSVGSVRTEAFF.

The gene calls are TRBV11-2 and TRBJ2-2, with TRBD2 identical over 7 bases. From germline, CDR1 is SGHAT and CDR2 FQNNGV. Trimming at V came to 2 bases and at J to 4 bases, leaving 1 base not matched to a gene. CDR3 length equals 14 residues. The CDR3 protein is CASSLPGGTGELFF. The CDR3, as DNA: TGTGCCAGCAGCTTACCGGGGGGCACCGGGGAGCTGTTTTTT.

As regards this clone: Other DNA sequences in this sample translate to the same CDR3. The gene calls are TRBV24-1 and TRBJ2-1, with D uncertain. V lost 1 base and J lost 8, with 5 bases in between. This CDR3 region has 12 residues. Per the germline V gene, CDR1 is KGHDR and CDR2 is SFDVKD. The CDR3 coding sequence is TGTGCCACCAGTGATTTTAGGGATGAGCAGTTCTTC. Translated, it gives CATSDFRDEQFF.

This chain joins TRBV7-3 and TRBJ2-1, with 7 nucleotides matching TRBD1. After removal of 3 bases from V and 7 bases from J, the junction contained 6 bases not matched to a gene. CDR3 length equals 14 residues. The germline CDR1 and CDR2 sequences are SGHTA and FQGTGA. The CDR3, as DNA: TGTGCCAGCAGCTTTAGGGACAGAAGTAATGAGCAGTTCTTC. Amino acid sequence: CASSFRDRSNEQFF.

This chain joins TRBV7-9 and TRBJ2-7, with D unresolved. The CDR3 sequence is 12 residues long. From germline, CDR1 is SEHNR and CDR2 FQNEAQ (reference sequence). Trimming shortened V by 5 bases and J by 7 bases, and 12 bases separated the two germline ends. The CDR3 DNA sequence: TGTGCCAGCAGCGATCACAGCTCTGAGCAGTACTTC. Protein: CASSDHSSEQYF.

The CDR3 loop reads CASSLGILAGVLETQYF. For the CDR3, the DNA is TGCGCCAGCAGCTTGGGCATACTAGCGGGAGTTTTAGAGACCCAGTACTTC. The V call is TRBV5-1, the J call TRBJ2-5; 11 bases are a match to TRBD2. The J segment lost 4 bases and the V segment lost 0 bases, leaving 8 bases of the junction unmatched. Germline CDR1 and CDR2: SGHRS and YFSETQ. The CDR3 consists of 17 residues.

This sequence joins TRBV12-5 and TRBJ2-1; a possible D gene is TRBD1 (6 bases). The germline V and J ends were trimmed by 4 bases and 1 base, with 11 bases remaining between them. There are 15 residues in the CDR3. CDR1 and CDR2 (germline): LGHNT, FRNRAP. CDR3 loop: CASGSPTGSYNEQFF. The CDR3 bases are TGTGCTAGTGGTTCGCCGACAGGATCCTACAATGAGCAGTTCTTC.

DNA for the CDR3: TGTGCCTGGACCCCTTCCCGGAATCAGCCCCAGCATTTT. Amino acid sequence: CAWTPSRNQPQHF. The J gene is TRBJ1-5, the V gene TRBV30; no firm D call. The CDR3 length is 13 residues. Germline-derived CDR1 and CDR2 are GTSNPN and SVGIG (reference sequence). V was clipped by 4 bases and J by 4 bases, with 11 bases between them.

The CDR3 protein is CASSLAAGDGYTF. CDR3 nucleotides: TGCGCCAGCAGCTTGGCCGCAGGGGATGGCTACACCTTC. V gene TRBV5-1 combines with J gene TRBJ1-2, with a tentative D call TRBD1 (6 bases). This CDR3 region has 13 residues. CDR1 is SGHRS and CDR2 is YFSETQ in the germline V gene. Trimming removed 0 bases from V and 6 bases from J, with 9 bases in between.

The rearrangement joins TRBV7-3 to TRBJ2-1; TRBD2 matches 7 bases. The trim removed 1 base at V and 2 bases at J, leaving 5 bases unmatched. Germline V gives CDR1 SGHTA, CDR2 FQGTGA. CDR3 length: 16 residues. The CDR3 nucleotides read TGTGCCAGCAGCTTAATCGGCGGGAGCACCTACAATGAGCAGTTCTTC. Its translation is CASSLIGGSTYNEQFF.

This chain joins TRBV9 and TRBJ2-7; 7 bases map to TRBD2. Germline V gives CDR1 SGDLS, CDR2 YYNGEE. CDR3 length: 18 amino acids. V shed 0 bases and J 2 bases; nucleotides not matched to a gene: 14. CDR3 sequence (DNA): TGTGCCAGCAGCGTAGGGTACTGGGACTACCGGAACACCTACGAGCAGTACTTC. Its protein is CASSVGYWDYRNTYEQYF. The full variable domain, its missing parts supplied by reference TRBV9 and TRBJ2-7, is DSGVTQTPKHLITATGQRVTLRCSPRSGDLSVYWYQQSLDQGLQFLIQYYNGEERAKGNILERFSAQQFPDLHSELNLSSLELGDSALYFCASSVGYWDYRNTYEQYFGPGTRLTVT.

This clone occurred a few times. The chain carries TRBV4-2 and TRBJ1-1; 11 bases are a match to TRBD1. J was trimmed by 7 bases and V by 4 bases; bases with no gene match: 2. CDR1 and CDR2 (germline): LGHNA, YNFKEQ. The CDR3 loop spans 13 amino acids. The DNA of the CDR3 is TGTGCCAGCAGCCGGGACAGGGGGGATGAAGCTTTCTTT. It translates to CASSRDRGDEAFF.

Concerning this clone itself: Other DNA sequences in this sample translate to the same CDR3. The genes are TRBV10-3 and TRBJ2-7, with TRBD2 identical over 14 bases. The CDR3 consists of 13 residues. Germline V CDR1 and CDR2: ENHRY, SYGVKD. V lost 9 bases and J lost 3; bases outside the gene matches: 1. CDR3 sequence reads: CAIGTSGSYEQYF. In DNA, the CDR3 is TGTGCCATTGGGACTAGCGGGAGCTACGAGCAGTACTTC.

The J gene is TRBJ2-7, the V gene TRBV19; 7 bases agree with TRBD2. The CDR3 is 16 residues long. Germline loops: CDR1 LNHDA, CDR2 SQIVND (reference sequence). Trimming cost V 5 bases and J 3 bases; bases outside gene matches: 13. The DNA of the CDR3 is TGTGCCAGTAGTGCGGGACCCGCCGGGAGGATCTACGAGCAGTACTTC. It specifies CASSAGPAGRIYEQYF.

The chain joins TRBV24-1 to TRBJ2-1; D perhaps matches TRBD1 (6 bases). Trimming removed 4 bases at V and 0 bases at J, with 15 bases between. The CDR3 loop spans 17 amino acids. The germline gives CDR1 KGHDR, CDR2 SFDVKD. Written as DNA, the CDR3 is TGTGCCACCAGTGACTCCAGACAGGCCCACTCCTACAATGAGCAGTTCTTC. It translates to CATSDSRQAHSYNEQFF.

The chain couples TRBV7-9 to TRBJ1-4, with a possible D match to TRBD1 (5 bases). This CDR3 comprises 13 residues. V lost 5 bases and J lost 7, with 11 bases in between. CDR1 and CDR2 (germline): SEHNR, FQNEAQ (reference sequence). The CDR3 nucleotides read TGTGCCAGCAGCACTGCCGGGACTGAAAAACTGTTTTTT. It translates to CASSTAGTEKLFF.

The chain is built from TRBV25-1 and TRBJ2-4; D ambiguous. The CDR3 has 14 residues. Trimming pared 5 bases from V and 1 base from J, leaving 9 bases between. Germline V gene sequence: CDR1 MGHDK, CDR2 SYGVNS. DNA of the CDR3: TGTGCCAGCAGTACACCTGAGGCCAAAAACATTCAGTACTTC. Translated, it gives CASSTPEAKNIQYF.

The chain recombines TRBV7-8 with TRBJ1-2; unclear D gene. V lost 1 base, J lost 2 bases, and 5 bases lay in between. CDR1 is SGHVS and CDR2 is FQNEAQ in the germline V gene. CDR3 length equals 13 residues. The chain's CDR3 is CASSLGGNYGYTF. CDR3 bases: TGTGCCAGCAGCTTAGGAGGGAACTATGGCTACACCTTC.

This chain links TRBV12-3 or TRBV12-4 with TRBJ2-7, with 7 bases matching TRBD2. This CDR3 has 13 amino acids. The V gene end was trimmed by 5 bases and the J gene end by 2 bases; junction bases not matched to a gene: 3. The chain's CDR3 is CASSPAGPYEQYF. The CDR3 DNA reads as TGTGCCAGCAGTCCAGCGGGACCCTACGAGCAGTACTTC.

This chain uses TRBV7-3 with TRBJ2-7; the D gene is possibly TRBD1 (6 bases). The CDR3 contains 16 residues. V dropped 5 bases and J dropped 6 bases, with 23 bases sitting between them. CDR1 SGHTA and CDR2 FQGTGA come from the germline V gene. CDR3 region: CASSLSGTPDRGEQYF. The CDR3 bases are TGTGCCAGCAGCCTAAGTGGGACACCCGACCGGGGCGAGCAGTACTTC.

The chain recombines TRBV15 with TRBJ2-7; 7 nucleotides agree with TRBD2. The CDR3 length is 16 residues. Germline V CDR1 and CDR2: LNHNV, YYDKDF (reference sequence). The V and J ends lost 3 bases and 0 bases, in that order; junction bases with no gene match: 8. In DNA form, the CDR3 reads TGTGCCACCAGCAGGGTACCTAGCGGCAACTCCTACGAGCAGTACTTC. Its protein is CATSRVPSGNSYEQYF.

V and J are TRBV7-8 and TRBJ2-1; 8 bases are a match to TRBD1. This CDR3 spans 16 amino acids. The V gene end was trimmed by 5 bases and the J gene end by 1 base; junction bases not matched to a gene: 7. Germline loops: CDR1 SGHVS, CDR2 FQNEAQ. CDR3 DNA: TGTGCCAGCAGCCAAACTGACAGGGGATCCTACAATGAGCAGTTCTTC. It specifies CASSQTDRGSYNEQFF.

The chain employs TRBV15 and TRBJ2-7, with D tentatively TRBD1 or TRBD2 (7 bases each). Germline V gene lookup returns CDR1 LNHNV and CDR2 YYDKDF (reference sequence). The CDR3 length is 17 residues. V was trimmed by 0 bases and J by 2 bases, leaving 17 bases between them. CDR3 nucleotides: TGTGCCACCAGCAGAGATTCCCGCAGGGGGGGAACCTACGAGCAGTACTTC. Translated: CATSRDSRRGGTYEQYF.

The V and J genes are TRBV7-9 and TRBJ2-1; 8 nucleotides line up with TRBD2. Germline-derived CDR1 and CDR2 are SEHNR and FQNEAQ (reference sequence). The CDR3 contains 15 residues. The V segment lost 7 bases and the J segment 7 bases; nucleotides outside the gene matches: 12. The CDR3 region is CASIGAAGGWNEQFF. DNA of the CDR3: TGTGCCAGCATCGGAGCCGCGGGAGGTTGGAATGAGCAGTTCTTC.

The gene calls are TRBV13 and TRBJ2-5; D is uncertain. With 1 base removed from V and 5 bases from J, the gap between germline ends came to 2 bases. Germline values: CDR1 PRHDT, CDR2 FYEKMQ (reference sequence). The CDR3 covers 11 residues. Here the CDR3 DNA reads TGTGCCAGCAGCTTAGTGGAGACCCAGTACTTC. Its protein is CASSLVETQYF.

A remark on this clone: At one boundary the junction diverges from the germline segment, which might be a read error. This rearrangement joins TRBV7-7 to TRBJ1-1; D may be TRBD1 (5 bases). The CDR3 spans 13 residues. CDR1 and CDR2 (germline): SSHAT, FNYEAQ (reference sequence). The CDR3 loop reads CASSFRDGTEAFF. In DNA, the CDR3 is TGTGCTAGCAGCTTCAGGGATGGCACTGAAGCTTTCTTT.

V gene TRBV11-2 combines with J gene TRBJ2-5; D is unresolved. The germline V gene has CDR1 SGHAT and CDR2 FQNNGV. There are 15 residues in the CDR3. V lost 6 bases and J 3 bases, leaving 17 bases between the germline ends. DNA of the CDR3: TGTGCCAGCAGGTCGCAATGGCTGGCTGAAGAGACCCAGTACTTC. It translates to CASRSQWLAEETQYF.

The chain combines TRBV27 with TRBJ2-7; 11 nucleotides line up with TRBD1. CDR3 length equals 16 residues. Germline V gives CDR1 MNHEY, CDR2 SMNVEV (reference sequence). The J segment lost 5 bases and the V segment lost 5 bases, leaving 11 bases of the junction unmatched. The CDR3 coding sequence is TGTGCCAGCAGTCCTCTCGACGGGACAGGGGGTGACGAGCAGTACTTC. The encoded protein is CASSPLDGTGGDEQYF.

This clone was seen a single time. The V gene is TRBV7-6, the J gene TRBJ2-2; D not certain. Deletions cut 5 bases from V and 2 bases from J, with 12 bases between. The germline V gene has CDR1 SGHVS and CDR2 FNYEAQ. This CDR3 region has 15 residues. The CDR3 bases are TGTGCCAGCAGCCCTTGGGCGCAAAACACCGGGGAGCTGTTTTTT. As protein: CASSPWAQNTGELFF.